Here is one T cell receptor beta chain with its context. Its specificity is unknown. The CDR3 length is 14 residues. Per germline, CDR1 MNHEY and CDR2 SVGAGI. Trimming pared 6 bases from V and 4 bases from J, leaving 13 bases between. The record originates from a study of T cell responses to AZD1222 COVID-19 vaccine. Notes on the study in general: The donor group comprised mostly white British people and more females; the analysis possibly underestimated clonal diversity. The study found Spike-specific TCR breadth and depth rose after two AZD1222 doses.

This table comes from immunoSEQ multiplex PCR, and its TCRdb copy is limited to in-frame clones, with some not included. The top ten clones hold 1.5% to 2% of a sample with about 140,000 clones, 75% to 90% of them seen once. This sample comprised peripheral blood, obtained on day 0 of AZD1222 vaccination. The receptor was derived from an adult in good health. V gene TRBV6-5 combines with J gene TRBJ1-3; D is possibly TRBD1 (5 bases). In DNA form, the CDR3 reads TGTGCCAGCAGACAGGAACCCGCAGGAAACACCATATATTTT. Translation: CASRQEPAGNTIYF.